This TCR beta chain appears in the sequencing data of a study of T-cell reconstitution after alpha-beta-depleted transplantation in children. Many counts were recorded for this clonotype. Its antigen is not known. The study's findings and limits: Expanded graft clones, several hundred of them, were reportedly the source of alpha-beta T cells about two months after transplant. T-cell counts and diversity at one year following transplant were attributed mainly to newly produced T cells. Surviving recipient T cells and thymic progenitors produced the high day-60 TCRbeta diversity seen in some patients.

During its preparation, the TCRbeta library received unique molecular identifiers. Each CDR3 protein gets one entry after TCRdb re-called the PCR reads with MiXCR. The sample has some 200,000 distinct CDR3 sequences, just under 6.5% seen once. CDR3 length equals 14 residues. Looked up from germline, CDR1 is DFQATT and CDR2 is SNEGSKA (reference sequence). The V gene lost 1 base and the J gene lost 2 bases, with 12 bases spanning the gap. This specimen was PBMCs, taken before TCRalphabeta/CD19-depleted stem cell transplant. V usage is TRBV20-1 and J usage is TRBJ2-7; no clear D. The source of this sequence is a girl under three years old with combined immunodeficiency, due to receive a stem cell transplant. CDR3 in amino acids: CSARGNSLAYEQYF. Here the CDR3 DNA reads TGCAGTGCTAGAGGGAATAGCCTAGCCTACGAGCAGTACTTC.